This T cell receptor (beta chain) was retrieved from a study of CD8+ T cells in alopecia areata. Broader study findings: Researchers report lesional scalp, most notably alopecia totalis/universalis, outstripped normal scalp in clonality. Compared with mice, patients displayed less clear TCR sharing, possibly for HLA-related reasons.

This sample's treatment: oral pan-JAK inhibitor, 5-10 mg twice daily. On this clone itself: Its specificity is not known.

Sequencing templates came from extracted RNA that was reverse transcribed into cDNA. Measured with immunoSEQ multiplex PCR; TCRdb has only the in-frame clones, and not every one. In the table there are fewer than 250,000 clones, about three fifths of which are singletons. Specimen: CD4+ T cells sorted from blood, collected around week 47, from a patient treated with tofacitinib. The receptor's source is a human donor with alopecia areata.

In DNA, the CDR3 is TGTGCCAGCAGTAGAGCTGGGACGGAGTATGGCTACACCTTC. Amino acids: CASSRAGTEYGYTF. The chain couples TRBV2 to TRBJ1-2; TRBD1 might be the D (5 bases). The CDR3 totals 14 residues. V lost 5 bases and J lost 5, with 15 bases in between. The germline CDR1 and CDR2 sequences are SNHLY and FYNNEI.